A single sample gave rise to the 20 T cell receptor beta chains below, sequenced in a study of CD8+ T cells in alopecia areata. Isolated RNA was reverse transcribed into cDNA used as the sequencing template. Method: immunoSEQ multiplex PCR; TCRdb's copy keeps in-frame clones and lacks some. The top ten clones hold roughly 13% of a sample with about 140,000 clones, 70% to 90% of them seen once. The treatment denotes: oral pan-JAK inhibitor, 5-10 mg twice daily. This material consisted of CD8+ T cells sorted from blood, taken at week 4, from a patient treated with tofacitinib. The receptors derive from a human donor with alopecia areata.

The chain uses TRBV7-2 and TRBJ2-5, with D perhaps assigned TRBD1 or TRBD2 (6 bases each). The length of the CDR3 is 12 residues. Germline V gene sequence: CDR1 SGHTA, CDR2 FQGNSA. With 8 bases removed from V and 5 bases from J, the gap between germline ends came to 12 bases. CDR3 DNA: TGTGCCAGCGCTAGGGGGAGGGAGACCCAGTACTTC. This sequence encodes CASARGRETQYF.

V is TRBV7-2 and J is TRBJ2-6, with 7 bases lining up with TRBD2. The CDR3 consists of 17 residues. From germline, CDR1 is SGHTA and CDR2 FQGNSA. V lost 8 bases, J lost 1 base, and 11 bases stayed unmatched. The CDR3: CASPLDFGGSGANVLTF. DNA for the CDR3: TGTGCCAGCCCTCTTGACTTCGGGGGGTCTGGGGCCAACGTCCTGACTTTC. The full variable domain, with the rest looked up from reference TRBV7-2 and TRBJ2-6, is GAGVSQSPSNKVTEKGKDVELRCDPISGHTALYWYRQSLGQGLEFLIYFQGNSAPDKSGLPSDRFSAERTGGSVSTLTIQRTQQEDSAVYLCASPLDFGGSGANVLTFGAGSRLTVL.

The CDR3 spells CASSPGTSDADTQYF. The CDR3 bases are TGCGCCAGCAGCCCGGGGACTAGCGACGCAGATACGCAGTATTTT. This chain connects TRBV5-1 to TRBJ2-3; 10 bases are shared with TRBD2. CDR3 length equals 15 residues. The ends lost 4 bases at V and 4 bases at J; junction bases unmatched: 6. Germline loops: CDR1 SGHRS, CDR2 YFSETQ.

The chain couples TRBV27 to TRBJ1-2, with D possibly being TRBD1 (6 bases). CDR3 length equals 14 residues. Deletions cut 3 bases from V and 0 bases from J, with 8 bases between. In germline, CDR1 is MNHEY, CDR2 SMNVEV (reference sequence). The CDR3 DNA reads TGTGCCAGCAGTTTTGACAGGTCTAACTATGGCTACACCTTC. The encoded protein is CASSFDRSNYGYTF.

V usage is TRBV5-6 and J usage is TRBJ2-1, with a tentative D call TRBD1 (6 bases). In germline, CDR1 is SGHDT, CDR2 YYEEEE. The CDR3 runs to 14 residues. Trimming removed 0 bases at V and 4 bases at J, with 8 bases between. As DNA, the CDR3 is TGTGCCAGCAGCTTGGAAACAGGGTACAATGAGCAGTTCTTC. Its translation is CASSLETGYNEQFF.

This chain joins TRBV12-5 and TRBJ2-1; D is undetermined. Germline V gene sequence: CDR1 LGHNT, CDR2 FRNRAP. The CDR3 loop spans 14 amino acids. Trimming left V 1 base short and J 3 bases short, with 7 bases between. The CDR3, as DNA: TGTGCTAGTGGTTTGGCACGCAACTACAATGAGCAGTTCTTC. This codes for CASGLARNYNEQFF.

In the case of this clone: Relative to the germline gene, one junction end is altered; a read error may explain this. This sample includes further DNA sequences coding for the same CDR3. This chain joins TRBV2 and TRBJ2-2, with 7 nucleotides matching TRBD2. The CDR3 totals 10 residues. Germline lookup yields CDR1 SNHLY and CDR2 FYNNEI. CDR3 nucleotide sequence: TGTGCCAGCAGGGGAGGGGAACTGTTTTTT. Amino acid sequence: CASRGGELFF.

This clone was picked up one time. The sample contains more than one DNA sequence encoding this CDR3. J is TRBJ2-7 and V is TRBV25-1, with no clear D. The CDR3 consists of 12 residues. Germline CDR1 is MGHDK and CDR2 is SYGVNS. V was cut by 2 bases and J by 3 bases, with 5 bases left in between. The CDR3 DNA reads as TGTGCCAGCAGTGAAGTCAGCTACGAGCAGTACTTC. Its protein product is CASSEVSYEQYF.

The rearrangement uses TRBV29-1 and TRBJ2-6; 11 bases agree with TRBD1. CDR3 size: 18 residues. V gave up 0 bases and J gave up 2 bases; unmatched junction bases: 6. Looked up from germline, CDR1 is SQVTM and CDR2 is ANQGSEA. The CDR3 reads CSVEDVRGQGAGANVLTF. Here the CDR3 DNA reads TGCAGCGTTGAAGACGTTAGGGGACAGGGGGCTGGGGCCAACGTCCTGACTTTC.

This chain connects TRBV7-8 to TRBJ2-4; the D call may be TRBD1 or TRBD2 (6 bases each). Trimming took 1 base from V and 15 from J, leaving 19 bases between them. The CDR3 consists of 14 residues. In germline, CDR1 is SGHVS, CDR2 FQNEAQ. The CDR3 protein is CASSLESAGGLVYF. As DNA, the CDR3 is TGTGCCAGCAGCTTAGAAAGCGCCGGGGGCTTGGTGTACTTC.

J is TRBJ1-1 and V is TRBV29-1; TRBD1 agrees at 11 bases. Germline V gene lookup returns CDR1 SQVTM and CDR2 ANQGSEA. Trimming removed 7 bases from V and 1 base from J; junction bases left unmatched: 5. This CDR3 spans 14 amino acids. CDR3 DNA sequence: TGCAGCGCGGGGACAGGGGGAAGGAACACTGAAGCTTTCTTT. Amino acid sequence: CSAGTGGRNTEAFF.

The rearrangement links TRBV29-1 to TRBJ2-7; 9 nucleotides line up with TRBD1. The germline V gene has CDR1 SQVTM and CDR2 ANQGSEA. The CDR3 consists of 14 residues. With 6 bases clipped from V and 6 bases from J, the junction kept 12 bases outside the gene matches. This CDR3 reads CSVRAGTGKGEQYF. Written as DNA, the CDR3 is TGCAGCGTACGAGCCGGGACAGGGAAGGGCGAGCAGTACTTC.

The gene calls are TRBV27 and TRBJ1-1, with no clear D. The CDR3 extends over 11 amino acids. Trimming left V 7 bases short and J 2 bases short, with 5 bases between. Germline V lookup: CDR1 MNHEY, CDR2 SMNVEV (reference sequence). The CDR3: CASTSNTEAFF. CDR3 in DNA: TGTGCCAGCACCTCTAACACTGAAGCTTTCTTT.

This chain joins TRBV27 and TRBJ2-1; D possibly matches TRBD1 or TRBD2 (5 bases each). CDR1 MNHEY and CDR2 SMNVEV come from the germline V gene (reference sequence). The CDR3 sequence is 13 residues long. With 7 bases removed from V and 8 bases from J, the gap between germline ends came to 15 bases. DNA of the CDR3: TGTGCCAGCAAAGAGCTGGGACCGCATGAGCAGTTCTTC. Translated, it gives CASKELGPHEQFF.

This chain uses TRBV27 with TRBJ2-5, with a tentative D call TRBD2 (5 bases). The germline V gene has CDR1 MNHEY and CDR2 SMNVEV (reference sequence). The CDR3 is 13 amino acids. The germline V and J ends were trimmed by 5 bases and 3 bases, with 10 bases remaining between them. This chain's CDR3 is CASSPRGEETQYF. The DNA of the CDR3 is TGTGCCAGCAGTCCCCGGGGTGAAGAGACCCAGTACTTC.

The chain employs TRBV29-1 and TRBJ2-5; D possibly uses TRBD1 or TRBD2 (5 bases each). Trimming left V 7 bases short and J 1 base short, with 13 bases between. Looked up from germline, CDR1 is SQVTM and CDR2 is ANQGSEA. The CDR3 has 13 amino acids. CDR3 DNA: TGCAGCGGAATTCCGGGACCCCAAGAGACCCAGTACTTC. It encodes CSGIPGPQETQYF.

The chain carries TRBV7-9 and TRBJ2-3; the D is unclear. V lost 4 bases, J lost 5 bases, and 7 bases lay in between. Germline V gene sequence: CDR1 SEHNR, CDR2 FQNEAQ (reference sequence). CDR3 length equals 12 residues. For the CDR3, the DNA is TGTGCCAGCAGCTCTATGGGAGATACGCAGTATTTT. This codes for CASSSMGDTQYF.

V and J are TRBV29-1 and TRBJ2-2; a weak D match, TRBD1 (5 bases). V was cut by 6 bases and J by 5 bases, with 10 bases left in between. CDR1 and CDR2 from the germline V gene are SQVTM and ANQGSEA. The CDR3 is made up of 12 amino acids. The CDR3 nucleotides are TGCAGCGTCGACAAGGGGACCGGGGAGCTGTTTTTT. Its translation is CSVDKGTGELFF.

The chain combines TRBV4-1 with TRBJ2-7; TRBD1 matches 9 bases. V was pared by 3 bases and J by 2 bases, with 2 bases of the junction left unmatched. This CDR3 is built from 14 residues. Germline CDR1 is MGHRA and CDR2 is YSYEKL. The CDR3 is CASSQYRGPYEQYF. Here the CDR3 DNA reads TGCGCCAGCAGCCAGTACAGGGGGCCCTACGAGCAGTACTTC.

CDR3 in DNA: TGTGCCTGGAGTTCCCCATCCGGGACGTATTCTAACTATGGCTACACCTTC. It encodes CAWSSPSGTYSNYGYTF. The chain has TRBV30 and TRBJ1-2, with D tentatively TRBD1 (5 bases). The V end lost 2 bases, the J end lost 0 bases, and 19 bases lay between the germline ends. The V gene's germline CDR1 is GTSNPN and CDR2 SVGIG (reference sequence). This CDR3 has 17 residues. Supplemented by reference TRBV30 and TRBJ1-2, the full variable domain reads SQTIHQWPATLVQPVGSPLSLECTVEGTSNPNLYWYRQAAGRGLQLLFYSVGIGQISSEVPQNLSASRPQDRQFILSSKKLLLSDSGFYLCAWSSPSGTYSNYGYTFGSGTRLTVV.